This T cell receptor beta chain was observed in a study of beta chain features in type 1 diabetes. Study results and limitations: For Type 1 diabetes patients, all four CD4+ subsets carried TCRB CDR3s that were moderately but significantly shorter. Comparison showed that naive, central memory and Treg TCRB repertoires appeared more similar among patients than among healthy donors.

A single heparinised blood sample, averaging roughly 110 mL, was obtained per donor. Isolation of CD4+ naive, central memory, regulatory and stem cell-like memory cells was achieved by sorting via CD45RO/CCR7/CD25/CD127/CD95/CD27. Sorting gave populations that all exceeded 98% purity. Germline loops: CDR1 SGDLS, CDR2 YYNGEE. V gave up 0 bases and J gave up 6 bases, with 13 bases separating them. CDR3 length: 15 amino acids. Expressed TCRB transcripts were sequenced because the isolated RNA had all been reverse transcribed beforehand. This table comes from immunoSEQ multiplex PCR, and its TCRdb copy is limited to in-frame clones, with some not included. The repertoire holds hundreds of thousands of clones, with around 15% as singletons. This clone appeared a few times. Its specificity is not known.

This rearrangement joins TRBV9 to TRBJ2-1; D remains ambiguous. The sequenced sample consisted of naive CD4+ T cells from blood. This sequence was found in a man younger than 35 with type 1 diabetes. Here the CDR3 reads CASSVGPAAVNEQFF. Here the CDR3 DNA reads TGTGCCAGCAGCGTAGGACCCGCTGCAGTCAATGAGCAGTTCTTC. The full variable domain, rest sourced from reference TRBV9 and TRBJ2-1, is DSGVTQTPKHLITATGQRVTLRCSPRSGDLSVYWYQQSLDQGLQFLIQYYNGEERAKGNILERFSAQQFPDLHSELNLSSLELGDSALYFCASSVGPAAVNEQFFGPGTRLTVL.